Listed below are T cell receptor beta chains from one sample, sequenced in a study of blood T cell repertoires in COVID-19. Some clones are missing from TCRdb's copy, which holds only in-frame ones; the method was immunoSEQ multiplex PCR. The profile shows 20,000 to 25,000 clones, approximately 90% of them singletons. The sample comprised peripheral blood. The receptors here all came from a woman aged 60-75 years with active COVID-19. Both conserved end residues are part of each CDR3. D genes are given only for firm matches. Part of the rows lack a size; the others show once, few, many or a class for expanded clones.

>few|TRBV6-6|TRBJ2-1|-
TGTGCCAGCAGTACTCCCTCTAATGAGCAGTTCTTC
CASSTPSNEQFF
>-|TRBV5-1|TRBJ2-3|-
TGCGCCAGCAGCTTGGTGGGCGTCAGCACAGATACGCAGTATTTT
CASSLVGVSTDTQYF
>-|TRBV11-2|TRBJ2-7|TRBD2
TGTGCCAGCAGCCCCGAGCGGGGGCGCTCCTACGAGCAGTACTTC
CASSPERGRSYEQYF
>-|TRBV9|TRBJ2-3|TRBD2
TGTGCCAGCAGCGGGGGACTAGCGGGGGTGGATACGCAGTATTTT
CASSGGLAGVDTQYF
>-|TRBV27|TRBJ1-6|TRBD1
TGTGCCAGCAGTTTATCCGGGACAGGGGGAATCTCACCCCTCCACTTT
CASSLSGTGGISPLHF
>-|TRBV19|TRBJ2-7|-
TGTGCCAGTAGTATAAGCAGGGCCTACGAGCAGTACTTC
CASSISRAYEQYF
>-|TRBV2|TRBJ2-3|-
TGTGCCAGCATCTACGGGACAGATACGCAGTATTTT
CASIYGTDTQYF
>-|TRBV10-2|TRBJ1-2|-
TGCGCCAGCAGCGACAACAGGGTTAGCTATGGCTACACCTTC
CASSDNRVSYGYTF
>-|TRBV11-2|TRBJ1-4|-
TGTGCCAGCAGCCTTATTATAGGACGGGAAAATGAAAAACTGTTTTTT
CASSLIIGRENEKLFF
>-|TRBV5-6|TRBJ2-5|TRBD1
TGTGCCAGCAGCCGGGACAGGGGGAAGACCCAGTACTTC
CASSRDRGKTQYF
>-|TRBV3-1/TRBV3-2|TRBJ1-2|-
TGTGCCAGCAGCCAAGTGGGAGTCAACTATGGCTACACCTTC
CASSQVGVNYGYTF
>few|TRBV4-2|TRBJ1-4|TRBD1
TGTGCCAGCAGCCAAGGAGGGACAGGGGATGGTGAAAAACTGTTTTTT
CASSQGGTGDGEKLFF
>-|TRBV5-1|TRBJ2-5|TRBD1
TGCGCCAGCAGCCCACAGGGGGGCCAAGAGACCCAGTACTTC
CASSPQGGQETQYF
>-|TRBV5-6|TRBJ2-3|-
TGTGCCAGCAGCGACCCGGCAGGTCCATCTGATACGCAGTATTTT
CASSDPAGPSDTQYF
>-|TRBV29-1|TRBJ2-1|-
TGCAGCGTTGAAGATCGCGGGCAAAATCGGTACAATGAGCAGTTCTTC
CSVEDRGQNRYNEQFF
>-|TRBV11-2|TRBJ2-2|-
TGTGCCAGCAGCTTTACCTTATCCCAGTTTGGTACCGGGGAGCTGTTTTTT
CASSFTLSQFGTGELFF
>-|TRBV5-1|TRBJ1-1|TRBD1
TGCGCCAGCAGGCCGACCACACAGGGGACGAACACTGAAGCTTTCTTT
CASRPTTQGTNTEAFF
>-|TRBV3-1/TRBV3-2|TRBJ2-5|-
TGTGCCAGCAGCCAAGTGGGAGGTAACCAAGAGACCCAGTACTTC
CASSQVGGNQETQYF
>-|TRBV3-1/TRBV3-2|TRBJ2-5|TRBD2
TGTGCCAGCAGAAAAAGCGGGGGGAAGCAAGAGACCCAGTACTTC
CASRKSGGKQETQYF
>-|TRBV6-1|TRBJ1-2|TRBD1
TGTGCCAGCAGCGAAGAGACAGGGTATGGCTACACCTTC
CASSEETGYGYTF
>once|TRBV19|TRBJ2-5|TRBD2
TGTGCCAGTAGTATACTAGCGGGGCTGCAAGAGACCCAGTACTTC
CASSILAGLQETQYF
>-|TRBV10-3|TRBJ1-1|TRBD1
TGTGCCATCAATCCCGACAGGGACACTGAAGCTTTCTTT
CAINPDRDTEAFF
>-|TRBV6-4|TRBJ1-2|TRBD1
TGTGCCAGCAGTCCCACCGGGACAGGGAGCTATGGCTACACCTTC
CASSPTGTGSYGYTF
>-|TRBV7-9|TRBJ1-5|-
TGTGCCAGCAGCCCATTGGGCCCTAATCAGCCCCAGCATTTT
CASSPLGPNQPQHF
>-|TRBV6-5|TRBJ2-1|TRBD2
TGTGCCAGCAGTTCCCTAGCGGGGGGGTATGAGCAGTTCTTC
CASSSLAGGYEQFF
>-|TRBV7-9|TRBJ2-6|TRBD1
TGTGCCAGCAGCGCGGGACAGGGTATAGGAGGCTCTGGGGCCAACGTCCTGACTTTC
CASSAGQGIGGSGANVLTF
>-|TRBV10-1|TRBJ1-1|-
TGCGCCAGTAGATCGGGGGAGAACACTGAAGCTTTCTTT
CASRSGENTEAFF
>-|TRBV10-2|TRBJ1-1|-
TGCGCCAGCACTCCCCACCAACAGGGGAACACTGAAGCTTTCTTT
CASTPHQQGNTEAFF
>once|TRBV3-1/TRBV3-2|TRBJ2-5|-
TGTGCCAGCACCCCTCGAGGAGCAGTTCAAGAGACCCAGTACTTC
CASTPRGAVQETQYF
>-|TRBV19|TRBJ2-3|-
TGTGCCAGTAGTATACGGTCGCCAGGGTCAAAGGATACGCAGTATTTT
CASSIRSPGSKDTQYF